This entry describes one T cell receptor (beta chain). CDR3 length: 14 amino acids. Trimming took off 3 bases at V and 1 base at J, with 9 bases between the two ends. CDR1 SNHLY and CDR2 FYNNEI come from the germline V gene. This sample stems from a study of patients and donors after allogeneic stem cell transplantation. TCRdb recomputed calls from the RT-PCR reads with MiXCR, one row per CDR3 protein. The sample has more than 850,000 distinct CDR3 sequences, under 20% seen once; the top ten hold around 6%. The sample comprised blood, either unsorted or a sorted T cell fraction (not recorded which). The sequence was obtained from a human donor who was either an allogeneic HSCT recipient or a stem cell or donor lymphocyte infusion donor (not recorded which). It is not recorded whose cells these are; they may come from a transplant donor. The genes are TRBV2 and TRBJ1-1, with D hard to call. DNA of the CDR3: TGTGCCAGCAGTGAGAGAGACAAGAACACTGAAGCTTTCTTT. Translating it yields CASSERDKNTEAFF.